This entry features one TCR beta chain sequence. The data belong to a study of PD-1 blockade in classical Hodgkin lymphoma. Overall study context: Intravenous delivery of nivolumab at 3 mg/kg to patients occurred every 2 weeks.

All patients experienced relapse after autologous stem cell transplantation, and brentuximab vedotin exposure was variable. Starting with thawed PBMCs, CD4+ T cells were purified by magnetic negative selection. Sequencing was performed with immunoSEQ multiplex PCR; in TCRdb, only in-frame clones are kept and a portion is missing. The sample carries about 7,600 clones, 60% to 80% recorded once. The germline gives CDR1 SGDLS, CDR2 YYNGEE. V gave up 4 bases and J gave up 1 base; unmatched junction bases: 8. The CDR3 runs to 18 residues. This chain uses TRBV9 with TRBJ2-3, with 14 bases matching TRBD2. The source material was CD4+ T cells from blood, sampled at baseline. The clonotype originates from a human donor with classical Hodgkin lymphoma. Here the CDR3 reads CASSLGTSGSGGTDTQYF. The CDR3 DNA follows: TGTGCCAGCAGCCTCGGGACTAGCGGGAGCGGGGGCACAGATACGCAGTATTTT. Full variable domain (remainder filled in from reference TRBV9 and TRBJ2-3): DSGVTQTPKHLITATGQRVTLRCSPRSGDLSVYWYQQSLDQGLQFLIQYYNGEERAKGNILERFSAQQFPDLHSELNLSSLELGDSALYFCASSLGTSGSGGTDTQYFGPGTRLTVL.